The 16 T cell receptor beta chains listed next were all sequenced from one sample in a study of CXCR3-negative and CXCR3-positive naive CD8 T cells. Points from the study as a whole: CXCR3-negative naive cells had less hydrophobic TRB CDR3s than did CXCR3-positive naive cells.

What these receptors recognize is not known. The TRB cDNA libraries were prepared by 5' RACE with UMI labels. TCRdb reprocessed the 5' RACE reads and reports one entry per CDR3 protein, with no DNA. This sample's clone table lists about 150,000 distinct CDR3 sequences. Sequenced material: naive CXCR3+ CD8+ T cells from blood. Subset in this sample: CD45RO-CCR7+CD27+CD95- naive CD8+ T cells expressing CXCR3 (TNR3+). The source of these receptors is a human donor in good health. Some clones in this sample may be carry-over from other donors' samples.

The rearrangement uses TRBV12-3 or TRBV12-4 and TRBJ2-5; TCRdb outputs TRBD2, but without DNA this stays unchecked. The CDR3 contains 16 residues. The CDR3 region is CASSSETSRGDETQYF.

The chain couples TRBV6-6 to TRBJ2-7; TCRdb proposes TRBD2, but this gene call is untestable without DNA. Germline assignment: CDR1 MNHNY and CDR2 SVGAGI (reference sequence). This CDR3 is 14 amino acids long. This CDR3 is CASSYVQGPVEQYF.

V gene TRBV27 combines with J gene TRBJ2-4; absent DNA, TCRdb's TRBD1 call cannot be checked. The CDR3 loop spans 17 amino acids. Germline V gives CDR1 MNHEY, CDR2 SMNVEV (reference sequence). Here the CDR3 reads CASSTYPYTGTENIQYF.

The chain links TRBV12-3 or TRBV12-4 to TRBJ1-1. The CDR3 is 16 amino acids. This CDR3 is CASSSWAVMSNTEAFF.

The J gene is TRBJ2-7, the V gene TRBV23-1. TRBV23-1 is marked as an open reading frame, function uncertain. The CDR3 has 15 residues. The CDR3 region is CASSRVGGWRYEQYF.

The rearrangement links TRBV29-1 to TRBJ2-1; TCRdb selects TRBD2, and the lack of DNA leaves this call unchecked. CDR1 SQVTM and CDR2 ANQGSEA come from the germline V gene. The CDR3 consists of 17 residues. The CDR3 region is CSVEGLAGEGYYNEQFF.

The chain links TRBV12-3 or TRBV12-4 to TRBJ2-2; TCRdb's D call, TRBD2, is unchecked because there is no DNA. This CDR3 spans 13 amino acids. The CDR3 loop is CASHGALLGELFF.

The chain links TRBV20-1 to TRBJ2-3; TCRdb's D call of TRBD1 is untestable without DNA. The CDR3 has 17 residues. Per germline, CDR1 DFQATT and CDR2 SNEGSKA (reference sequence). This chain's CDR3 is CSATARFRGPGTDTQYF.

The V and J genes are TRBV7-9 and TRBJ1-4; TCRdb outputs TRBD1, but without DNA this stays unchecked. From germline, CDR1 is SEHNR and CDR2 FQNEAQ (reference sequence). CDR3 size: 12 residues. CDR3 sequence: CASGTGGEKLFF.

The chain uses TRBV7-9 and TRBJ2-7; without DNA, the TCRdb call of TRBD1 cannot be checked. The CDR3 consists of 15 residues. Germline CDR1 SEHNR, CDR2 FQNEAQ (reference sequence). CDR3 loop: CASSTLDRDAHEQYF.

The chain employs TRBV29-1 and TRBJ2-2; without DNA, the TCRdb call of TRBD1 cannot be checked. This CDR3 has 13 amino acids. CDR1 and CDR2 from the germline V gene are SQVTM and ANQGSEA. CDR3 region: CSGTTGDTGELFF.

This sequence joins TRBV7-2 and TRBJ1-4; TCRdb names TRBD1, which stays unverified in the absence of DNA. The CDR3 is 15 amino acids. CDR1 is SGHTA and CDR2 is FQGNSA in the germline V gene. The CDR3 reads CASSDGDRLNEKLFF.

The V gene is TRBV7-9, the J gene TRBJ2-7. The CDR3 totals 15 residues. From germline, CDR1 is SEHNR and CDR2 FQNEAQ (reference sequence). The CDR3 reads CASSPAAGALYEQYF.

The CDR3 spells CASSFTGGEQYF. This rearrangement joins TRBV13 to TRBJ2-7; the D call of TRBD1 rests on TCRdb alone, since no DNA is present to check it. The germline V gene encodes CDR1 PRHDT and CDR2 FYEKMQ (reference sequence). The CDR3 has 12 residues.

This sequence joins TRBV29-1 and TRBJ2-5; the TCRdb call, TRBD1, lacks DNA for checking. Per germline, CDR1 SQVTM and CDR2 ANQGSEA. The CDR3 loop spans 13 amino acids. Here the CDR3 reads CSVVDRSLETQYF.

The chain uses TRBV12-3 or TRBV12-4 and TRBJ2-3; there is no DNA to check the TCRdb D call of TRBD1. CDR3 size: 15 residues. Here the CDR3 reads CASELAGGDTDTQYF.